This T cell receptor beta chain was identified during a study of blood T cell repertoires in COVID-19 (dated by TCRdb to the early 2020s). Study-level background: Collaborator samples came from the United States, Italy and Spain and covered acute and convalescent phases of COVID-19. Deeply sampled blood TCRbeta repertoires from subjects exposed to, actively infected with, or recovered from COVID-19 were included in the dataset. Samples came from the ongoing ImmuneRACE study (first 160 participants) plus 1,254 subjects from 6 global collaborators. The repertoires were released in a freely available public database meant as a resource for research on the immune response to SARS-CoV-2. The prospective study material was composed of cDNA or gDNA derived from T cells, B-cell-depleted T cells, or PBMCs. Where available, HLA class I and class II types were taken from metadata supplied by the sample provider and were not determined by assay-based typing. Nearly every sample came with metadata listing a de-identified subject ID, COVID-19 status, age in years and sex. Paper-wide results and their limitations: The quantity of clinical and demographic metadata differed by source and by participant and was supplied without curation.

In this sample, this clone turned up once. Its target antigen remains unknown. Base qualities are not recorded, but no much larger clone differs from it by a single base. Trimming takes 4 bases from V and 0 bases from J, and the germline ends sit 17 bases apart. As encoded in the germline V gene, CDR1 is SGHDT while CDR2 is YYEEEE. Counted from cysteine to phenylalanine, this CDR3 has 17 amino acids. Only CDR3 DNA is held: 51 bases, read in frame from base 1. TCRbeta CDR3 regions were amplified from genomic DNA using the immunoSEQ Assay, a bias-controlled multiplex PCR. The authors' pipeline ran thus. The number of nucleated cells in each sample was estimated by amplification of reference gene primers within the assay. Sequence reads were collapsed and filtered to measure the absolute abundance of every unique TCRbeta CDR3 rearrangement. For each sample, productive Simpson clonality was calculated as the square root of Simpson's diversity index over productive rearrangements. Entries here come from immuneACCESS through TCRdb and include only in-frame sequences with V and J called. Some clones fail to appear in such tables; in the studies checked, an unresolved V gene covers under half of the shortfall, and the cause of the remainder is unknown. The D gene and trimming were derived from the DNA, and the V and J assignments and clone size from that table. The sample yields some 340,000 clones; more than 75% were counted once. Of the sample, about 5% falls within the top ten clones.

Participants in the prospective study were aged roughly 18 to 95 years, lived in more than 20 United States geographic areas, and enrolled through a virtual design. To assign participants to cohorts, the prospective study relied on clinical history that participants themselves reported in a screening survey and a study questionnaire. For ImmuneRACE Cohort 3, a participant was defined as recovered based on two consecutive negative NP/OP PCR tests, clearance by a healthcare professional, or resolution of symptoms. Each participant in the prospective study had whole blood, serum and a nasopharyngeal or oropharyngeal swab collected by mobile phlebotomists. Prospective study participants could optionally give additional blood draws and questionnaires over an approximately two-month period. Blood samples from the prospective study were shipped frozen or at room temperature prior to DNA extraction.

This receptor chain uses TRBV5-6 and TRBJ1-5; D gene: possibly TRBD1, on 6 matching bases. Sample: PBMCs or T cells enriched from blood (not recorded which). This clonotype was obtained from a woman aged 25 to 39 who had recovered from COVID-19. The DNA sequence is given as TGTGCCAGCAGCCCCGGGGGGGCGACGGCTAGCAATCAGCCCCAGCATTTT. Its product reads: CASSPGGATASNQPQHF.